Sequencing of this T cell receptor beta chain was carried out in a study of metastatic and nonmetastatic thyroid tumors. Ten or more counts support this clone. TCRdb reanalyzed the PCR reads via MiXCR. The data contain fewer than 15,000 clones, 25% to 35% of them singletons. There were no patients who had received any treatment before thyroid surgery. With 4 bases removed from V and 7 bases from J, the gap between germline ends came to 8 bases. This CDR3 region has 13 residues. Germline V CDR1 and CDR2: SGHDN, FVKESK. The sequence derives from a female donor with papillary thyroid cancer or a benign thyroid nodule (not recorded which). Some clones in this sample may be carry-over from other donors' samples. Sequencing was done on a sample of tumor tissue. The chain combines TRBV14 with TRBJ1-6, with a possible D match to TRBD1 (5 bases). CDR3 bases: TGTGCCAGCAGCCCCCGGGGCAATTCACCCCTCCACTTT. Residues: CASSPRGNSPLHF.